The 18 T cell receptor beta chains below were found in one sample sequenced in a study of OX40 agonist ivuxolimab in advanced cancers. Here immunoSEQ multiplex PCR was the method, and the copy in TCRdb shows in-frame clones only, minus some. The table shows some 48,000 clones, with around nine tenths occurring only once. Specimen: CD4+ or CD8+ T cells sorted from blood, collected in a trial of the OX40 agonist ivuxolimab. All receptors come from an adult with an advanced solid tumor such as melanoma, head and neck, liver or kidney cancer.

The CDR3 spells CASSRGSWTVSHEQFF. The CDR3 bases are TGTGCCAGCAGCCGAGGGTCGTGGACAGTCTCCCATGAGCAGTTCTTC. This rearrangement joins TRBV14 to TRBJ2-1, with D possibly being TRBD1 (6 bases). Trimming pared 4 bases from V and 8 bases from J, leaving 21 bases between. This CDR3 has 16 residues. The germline gives CDR1 SGHDN, CDR2 FVKESK. The complete variable domain, with remaining parts taken from reference TRBV14 and TRBJ2-1, reads EAGVTQFPSHSVIEKGQTVTLRCDPISGHDNLYWYRRVMGKEIKFLLHFVKESKQDESGMPNNRFLAERTGGTYSTLKVQPAELEDSGVYFCASSRGSWTVSHEQFFGPGTRLTVL.

This clone was seen more than once but under ten times. V gene TRBV6-5 combines with J gene TRBJ2-5; D uncertain. Germline assignment: CDR1 MNHEY and CDR2 SVGAGI. The CDR3 extends over 13 amino acids. The V and J ends lost 5 bases and 5 bases respectively, with 12 bases between them. CDR3 loop: CASSHQSSETQYF. In DNA form, the CDR3 reads TGTGCCAGCAGTCACCAGAGTTCTGAGACCCAGTACTTC.

V is TRBV19 and J is TRBJ2-7; tentative D call: TRBD1 (6 bases). CDR1 and CDR2 (germline): LNHDA, SQIVND (reference sequence). V was cut by 4 bases and J by 8 bases, with 9 bases left in between. There are 11 residues in the CDR3. The CDR3 DNA reads as TGTGCCAGTAGTAACAGGGAGCAGCAGTACTTC. It encodes CASSNREQQYF.

The chain couples TRBV5-1 to TRBJ2-3, with TRBD2 identical over 15 bases. This CDR3 has 21 residues. Germline trimming cut 3 bases from V and 1 base from J; bases unmatched to any gene: 15. Germline V gene data show CDR1 as SGHRS and CDR2 as YFSETQ. CDR3 DNA sequence: TGCGCCAGCAGCTCCTCCCGGACTAGCGGGGGGGAGTGGGGGGGCACAGATACGCAGTATTTT. Protein product: CASSSSRTSGGEWGGTDTQYF.

The chain has TRBV15 and TRBJ2-5; 7 bases align to TRBD1. The V gene end was trimmed by 1 base and the J gene end by 5 bases; junction bases not matched to a gene: 4. CDR1 LNHNV and CDR2 YYDKDF come from the germline V gene (reference sequence). The CDR3 runs to 14 residues. As DNA, the CDR3 is TGTGCCACCAGCAGAGGTGGGACAGTGGAGACCCAGTACTTC. It yields the protein CATSRGGTVETQYF.

V usage is TRBV10-3 and J usage is TRBJ2-1, with TRBD2 matching 11 bases. Germline values: CDR1 ENHRY, CDR2 SYGVKD. The CDR3 is 16 amino acids. The V and J ends lost 4 bases and 5 bases, in that order; junction bases with no gene match: 7. The CDR3 sequence: CAISALGLAENNEQFF. The CDR3 bases are TGTGCCATCAGTGCTTTGGGACTAGCGGAAAACAATGAGCAGTTCTTC.

V gene TRBV2 combines with J gene TRBJ2-7; TRBD2 matches 8 bases. With 3 bases clipped from V and 1 base from J, the junction kept 8 bases outside the gene matches. In germline, CDR1 is SNHLY, CDR2 FYNNEI. The CDR3 loop spans 16 amino acids. The CDR3 here is CASSEGGLAGSYEQYF. For the CDR3, the DNA is TGTGCCAGCAGTGAGGGTGGACTAGCAGGTTCCTACGAGCAGTACTTC.

This chain connects TRBV11-2 to TRBJ2-1, with 11 bases fitting TRBD2. Germline V gives CDR1 SGHAT, CDR2 FQNNGV. V lost 4 bases, J lost 7 bases, and 9 bases stayed unmatched. This CDR3 spans 16 amino acids. CDR3 sequence reads: CASSSLAGGPGNEQFF. In DNA form, the CDR3 reads TGTGCCAGCAGCTCTTTAGCGGGGGGGCCAGGAAATGAGCAGTTCTTC. Variable domain in full (rest from reference TRBV11-2 and TRBJ2-1): EAGVAQSPRYKIIEKRQSVAFWCNPISGHATLYWYQQILGQGPKLLIQFQNNGVVDDSQLPKDRFSAERLKGVDSTLKIQPAKLEDSAVYLCASSSLAGGPGNEQFFGPGTRLTVL.

The gene calls are TRBV7-9 and TRBJ2-7, with a weak D call TRBD1 (6 bases). Germline CDR1 and CDR2: SEHNR and FQNEAQ (reference sequence). V was cut by 6 bases and J by 1 base, with 16 bases left in between. This CDR3 contains 15 residues. The CDR3 coding sequence is TGTGCCAGCAGAACCCCAGGGGTCGGTTCCTACGAGCAGTACTTC. It specifies CASRTPGVGSYEQYF.

The CDR3 coding sequence is TGTGCCAGCCCAGAACTGAGACAGAGATACTCTGGGGCCAACGTCCTGACTTTC. Amino acid sequence: CASPELRQRYSGANVLTF. The chain employs TRBV6-4 and TRBJ2-6; D might be TRBD1 (5 bases). CDR3 length equals 18 residues. V was trimmed by 8 bases and J by 0 bases, leaving 20 bases between them. Germline CDR1 is MRHNA and CDR2 is SNTAGT.

This chain joins TRBV4-1 and TRBJ1-3, with D maybe TRBD1 (6 bases). Germline CDR1 MGHRA, CDR2 YSYEKL. The V end was cut by 0 bases, the J end by 3 bases, with 18 bases between. The CDR3 totals 18 residues. The CDR3 bases are TGCGCCAGCAGCCAAGATATACAGGGAGGGTGGGTTGGAAACACCATATATTTT. This gives the protein CASSQDIQGGWVGNTIYF.

The genes are TRBV18 and TRBJ2-7; D unclear. In germline, CDR1 is KGHSH, CDR2 LQKENI. This CDR3 contains 13 residues. V lost 3 bases and J lost 0, with 6 bases in between. In nucleotides, the CDR3 is TGTGCCAGCTCACCTCCTGTCTCCTACGAGCAGTACTTC. It codes for CASSPPVSYEQYF. The full variable domain, with the rest looked up from reference TRBV18 and TRBJ2-7, is NAGVMQNPRHLVRRRGQEARLRCSPMKGHSHVYWYRQLPEEGLKFMVYLQKENIIDESGMPKERFSAEFPKEGPSILRIQQVVRGDSAAYFCASSPPVSYEQYFGPGTRLTVT.

This clone occurred once. The J gene is TRBJ1-5, the V gene TRBV15, with TRBD1 as a possible D gene (6 bases). This CDR3 spans 16 amino acids. From germline, CDR1 is LNHNV and CDR2 YYDKDF (reference sequence). With 4 bases removed from V and 0 bases from J, the gap between germline ends came to 13 bases. CDR3 in DNA: TGTGCCACCAGCACAATTGGACAGTATAGCAATCAGCCCCAGCATTTT. Translated: CATSTIGQYSNQPQHF.

Points on this clone: Relative to the germline gene, one junction end is altered; a read error may explain this. The rearrangement joins TRBV29-1 to TRBJ2-3, with 11 nucleotides matching TRBD2. The germline gives CDR1 SQVTM, CDR2 ANQGSEA. CDR3 size: 18 residues. The CDR3 reads CSVEDSALAGGLTDTQYF. CDR3 DNA sequence: TGCAGCGTCGAAGATTCGGCGCTAGCGGGAGGCCTTACAGATACGCAGTATTTT.

V is TRBV9 and J is TRBJ1-6; perhaps TRBD1 as D (5 bases). Germline V lookup: CDR1 SGDLS, CDR2 YYNGEE. Trimming removed 0 bases from V and 8 bases from J, with 9 bases in between. This CDR3 is built from 14 residues. CDR3 sequence: CASSVGGQHSPLHF. CDR3 DNA sequence: TGTGCCAGCAGCGTAGGGGGCCAGCATTCACCCCTCCACTTT.

The V and J genes are TRBV9 and TRBJ2-2; TRBD1 might be the D (6 bases). Germline-derived CDR1 and CDR2 are SGDLS and YYNGEE. The V gene lost 1 base and the J gene lost 2 bases, with 12 bases spanning the gap. The CDR3 runs to 16 residues. This chain's CDR3 is CASSVLEGGNTGELFF. The CDR3 nucleotides are TGTGCCAGCAGCGTACTGGAAGGGGGAAACACCGGGGAGCTGTTTTTT.

This CDR3 reads CASSSGQGLSYEQYF. The CDR3 nucleotides are TGCGCCAGCAGTTCTGGACAGGGACTCTCCTACGAGCAGTACTTC. The V gene is TRBV5-1, the J gene TRBJ2-7, with 8 positions matching TRBD1. CDR1 and CDR2 (germline): SGHRS, YFSETQ. The CDR3 loop spans 15 amino acids. Germline trimming cut 5 bases from V and 0 bases from J; bases unmatched to any gene: 7. Complete variable domain (other parts from reference TRBV5-1 and TRBJ2-7): KAGVTQTPRYLIKTRGQQVTLSCSPISGHRSVSWYQQTPGQGLQFLFEYFSETQRNKGNFPGRFSGRQFSNSRSEMNVSTLELGDSALYLCASSSGQGLSYEQYFGPGTRLTVT.

This chain connects TRBV2 to TRBJ1-5; D uncertain. V lost 1 base and J 7 bases, leaving 11 bases between the germline ends. Germline V lookup: CDR1 SNHLY, CDR2 FYNNEI. The CDR3 runs 14 residues. The CDR3 DNA follows: TGTGCCAGCAGTGAAGGAACAAAAAAACAGCCCCAGCATTTT. Amino acids: CASSEGTKKQPQHF.